This is a list of T cell receptor beta chains from one sample in a study of blood T cell repertoires in COVID-19. TCRdb keeps only in-frame clones here, not all; method: immunoSEQ multiplex PCR. The table has 250,000 to 300,000 clones, around 84% seen once. Sequenced: peripheral blood. These receptors were collected from a man aged 55 to 69 with acute or convalescent COVID-19. The CDR3 runs from the conserved cysteine through the conserved F or W. D genes are given only for firm matches. Clone size is stated in some rows and not others, as once, few, many or a class when expanded.

abundance	d_gene	v_gene	j_gene	CDR3nt	CDR3aa
once	.	TRBV19	TRBJ1-2	TGTGCCAGTACTCCCGGGCAGGGGCGGAATGGCTACACCTTC	CASTPGQGRNGYTF
.	.	TRBV20-1	TRBJ2-5	TGCAGTGCTAGTCGGGACCGAGACAGGTCCCAGTACTTC	CSASRDRDRSQYF
once	.	TRBV24-1	TRBJ2-5	TGTGCCACCAGTGATCCCTCACAGGGTGGGGAGACCCAGTACTTC	CATSDPSQGGETQYF
once	.	TRBV6-6	TRBJ1-5	TGTGCCAGCAGTTACGGGAGCCAAAATCAGCCCCAGCATTTT	CASSYGSQNQPQHF
.	TRBD2	TRBV9	TRBJ2-3	TGTGCCAGCAGCTTAGCGGGGGGGCGTATAGATACGCAGTATTTT	CASSLAGGRIDTQYF
.	.	TRBV28	TRBJ1-2	TGTGCCAGCAACTACAGGGATGGCTACACCTTC	CASNYRDGYTF
.	TRBD1	TRBV14	TRBJ1-6	TGTGCCAGCAGCCAAGATGCCGGGACAGGGAACCCCCTCCACTTT	CASSQDAGTGNPLHF
.	.	TRBV6-5	TRBJ2-2	TGTGCCAGCAGGCGAGACTTCAACACCGGGGAGCTGTTTTTT	CASRRDFNTGELFF
few	.	TRBV6-5	TRBJ1-1	TGTGCCAGCAGTTACAGAACGGGAACTGAAGCTTTCTTT	CASSYRTGTEAFF
.	.	TRBV3-1/TRBV3-2	TRBJ1-3	TGTGCCAGCAGCCAACTCTCCGGGGCTGGAAACACCATATATTTT	CASSQLSGAGNTIYF
.	.	TRBV14	TRBJ1-2	TGTGCCAGCAGCCAAGGCCAGAACTATGGCTACACCTTC	CASSQGQNYGYTF
.	.	TRBV7-2	TRBJ2-7	TGTGCCAGCAGCGGGGGTAGCGGTAGTTTCTCCTACGAGCAGTACTTC	CASSGGSGSFSYEQYF
few	.	TRBV29-1	TRBJ1-2	TGCAGCTCTGACGGGGGGAACTATGGCTACACCTTC	CSSDGGNYGYTF
.	.	TRBV7-9	TRBJ2-7	TGTGCCAGCAGCTCCCTCAGGGGGGCGGGACGCGGCTACGAGCAGTACTTC	CASSSLRGAGRGYEQYF
.	TRBD2	TRBV4-1	TRBJ2-2	TGCGCCAGCAGCCAAGGGTTGAGTATGACTAGCGGGGTCTTCGCGAACACCGGGGAGCTGTTTTTT	CASSQGLSMTSGVFANTGELFF
.	TRBD1	TRBV3-1/TRBV3-2	TRBJ1-1	TGTGCCAGCAGCCACCGGGACAGGGTCACTGAAGCTTTCTTT	CASSHRDRVTEAFF
.	TRBD2	TRBV29-1	TRBJ2-7	TGCAGCGTTGAAAGGCTAGCGGGAGGTGCCTACGAGCAGTACTTC	CSVERLAGGAYEQYF
.	TRBD1	TRBV7-9	TRBJ2-7	TGTGCCAGCAGCTTACTCGGGACAGGGAACTACGAGCAGTACTTC	CASSLLGTGNYEQYF
.	TRBD1	TRBV19	TRBJ2-2	TGTGCCAGTGGACAGGGGGCGTGGGACGGGGAGCTGTTTTTT	CASGQGAWDGELFF
once	TRBD1	TRBV10-3	TRBJ2-7	TGTGCCATCACCCGGACAGGGAGCTCCTACGAGCAGTACTTC	CAITRTGSSYEQYF
.	TRBD1	TRBV9	TRBJ2-7	TGTGCCAGCAGCGTAGTGTGGACAGGGCCCTGGGGGGAGCAGTACTTC	CASSVVWTGPWGEQYF
.	TRBD1	TRBV7-8	TRBJ1-3	TGTGCCAGCAGCCGAACAGGGGGAACTGGAAACACCATATATTTT	CASSRTGGTGNTIYF
.	TRBD2	TRBV2	TRBJ2-1	TGTGCCAGCGGAGTCCCCCGGCGGGGGGGTCGAAATGAGCAGTTCTTC	CASGVPRRGGRNEQFF
.	TRBD2	TRBV11-2	TRBJ2-7	TGTGCCAGCAGTGGGACTAGCCTCTACGAGCAGTACTTC	CASSGTSLYEQYF
.	.	TRBV24-1	TRBJ2-7	TGTGCCACCAGTGTGGCGCGGGACCACTACGAGCAGTACTTC	CATSVARDHYEQYF
few	.	TRBV6-5	TRBJ2-1	TGTGCCAGCAGTTACGGTGGGACTGATGAGCAGTTCTTC	CASSYGGTDEQFF
.	.	TRBV6-5	TRBJ1-3	TGTGCCAGCATCGGGGACTCTGGAAACACCATATATTTT	CASIGDSGNTIYF
.	.	TRBV16	TRBJ1-1	TGTGCCAGCAGAGTCGGGTCGGTGAACACTGAAGCTTTCTTT	CASRVGSVNTEAFF
many	TRBD1	TRBV10-3	TRBJ1-5	TGTGCCATCAGTGACGGACAGGGGGCGGGTCAGCCCCAGCATTTT	CAISDGQGAGQPQHF